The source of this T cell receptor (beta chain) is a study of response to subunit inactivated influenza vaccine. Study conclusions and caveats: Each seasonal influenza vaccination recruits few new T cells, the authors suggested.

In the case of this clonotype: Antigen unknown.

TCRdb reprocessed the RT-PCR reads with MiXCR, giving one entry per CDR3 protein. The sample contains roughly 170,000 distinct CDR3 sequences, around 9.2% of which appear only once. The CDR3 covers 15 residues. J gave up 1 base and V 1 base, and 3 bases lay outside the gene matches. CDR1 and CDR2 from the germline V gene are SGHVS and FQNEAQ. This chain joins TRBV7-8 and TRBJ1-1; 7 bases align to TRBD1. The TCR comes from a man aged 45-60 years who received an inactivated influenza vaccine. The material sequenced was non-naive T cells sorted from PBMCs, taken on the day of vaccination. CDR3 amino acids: CASSLERQGNTEAFF. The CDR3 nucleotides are TGTGCCAGCAGCTTAGAACGACAGGGGAACACTGAAGCTTTCTTT.